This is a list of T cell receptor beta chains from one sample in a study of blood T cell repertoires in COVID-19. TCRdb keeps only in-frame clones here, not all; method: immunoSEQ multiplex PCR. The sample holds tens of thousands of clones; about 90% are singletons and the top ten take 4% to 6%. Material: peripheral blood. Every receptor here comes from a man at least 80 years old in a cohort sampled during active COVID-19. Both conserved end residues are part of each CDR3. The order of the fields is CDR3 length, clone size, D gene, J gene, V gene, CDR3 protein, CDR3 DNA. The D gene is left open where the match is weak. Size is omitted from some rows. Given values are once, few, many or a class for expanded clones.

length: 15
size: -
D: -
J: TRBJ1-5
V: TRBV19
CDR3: CASSIDLAGHQPQHF
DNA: TGTGCCAGTAGTATAGATCTTGCAGGGCATCAGCCCCAGCATTTT

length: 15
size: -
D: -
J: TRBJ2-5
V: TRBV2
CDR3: CASSGAGTAQETQYF
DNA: TGTGCCAGCAGTGGGGCCGGGACTGCCCAAGAGACCCAGTACTTC

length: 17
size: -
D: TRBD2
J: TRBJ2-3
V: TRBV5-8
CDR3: CASSLGSSGGLTDTQYF
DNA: TGTGCCAGCAGCCTGGGGTCTAGCGGGGGTTTAACAGATACGCAGTATTTT

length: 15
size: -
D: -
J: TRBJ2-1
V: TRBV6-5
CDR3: CASSQNQIAYNEQFF
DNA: TGTGCCAGCAGTCAGAACCAGATCGCCTACAATGAGCAGTTCTTC

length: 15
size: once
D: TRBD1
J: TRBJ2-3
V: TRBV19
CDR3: CASSNRGAGTDTQYF
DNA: TGTGCCAGTAGTAACAGGGGTGCGGGCACAGATACGCAGTATTTT

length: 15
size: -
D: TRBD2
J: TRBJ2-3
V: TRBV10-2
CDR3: CASRGTSGGTDTQYF
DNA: TGCGCCAGCAGGGGGACTAGCGGGGGCACAGATACGCAGTATTTT

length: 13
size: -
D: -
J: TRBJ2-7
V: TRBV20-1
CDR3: CSASTPGSGEQYF
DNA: TGCAGTGCTAGTACCCCAGGGTCTGGAGAGCAGTACTTC

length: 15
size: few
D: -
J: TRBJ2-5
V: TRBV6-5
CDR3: CASRPYDRPQETQYF
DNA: TGTGCCAGCAGACCTTACGACAGACCCCAAGAGACCCAGTACTTC

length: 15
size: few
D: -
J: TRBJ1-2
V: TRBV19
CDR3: CASSIYNTGNYGYTF
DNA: TGTGCCAGTAGTATCTACAACACAGGGAACTATGGCTACACCTTC

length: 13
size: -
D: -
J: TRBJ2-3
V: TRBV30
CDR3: CAWRDTGIDTQYF
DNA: TGTGCCTGGAGAGATACAGGGATCGATACGCAGTATTTT

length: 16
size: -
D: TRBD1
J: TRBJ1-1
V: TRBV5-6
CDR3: CASSSGTGKGGTEAFF
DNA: TGTGCCAGCAGCTCGGGGACAGGGAAGGGAGGGACTGAAGCTTTCTTT

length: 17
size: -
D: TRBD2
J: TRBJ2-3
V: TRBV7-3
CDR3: CASSSGQTSGGTDTQYF
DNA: TGTGCCAGCAGCTCCGGGCAGACTAGCGGGGGCACAGATACGCAGTATTTT

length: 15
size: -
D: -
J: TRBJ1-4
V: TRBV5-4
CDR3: CASSLPGSTNEKLFF
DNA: TGTGCCAGCAGCTTACCAGGTTCAACTAATGAAAAACTGTTTTTT

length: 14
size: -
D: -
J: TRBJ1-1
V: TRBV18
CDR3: CASSSDTTNTEAFF
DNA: TGTGCCAGCTCATCCGACACCACGAACACTGAAGCTTTCTTT

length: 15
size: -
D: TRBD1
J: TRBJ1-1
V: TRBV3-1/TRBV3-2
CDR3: CASSHTGTGETEAFF
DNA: TGTGCCAGCAGCCACACCGGGACAGGGGAGACTGAAGCTTTCTTT

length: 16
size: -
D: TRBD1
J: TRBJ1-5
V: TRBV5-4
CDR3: CASSLDRGEANQPQHF
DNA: TGTGCCAGCAGTTTGGACAGGGGGGAGGCAAATCAGCCCCAGCATTTT

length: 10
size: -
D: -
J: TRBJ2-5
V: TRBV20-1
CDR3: CSARSEGQYF
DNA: TGCAGTGCTAGGAGCGAGGGCCAGTACTTC

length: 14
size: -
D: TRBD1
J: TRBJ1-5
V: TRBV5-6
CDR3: CASSPGGRNQPQHF
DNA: TGTGCCAGCAGCCCAGGGGGGCGAAATCAGCCCCAGCATTTT

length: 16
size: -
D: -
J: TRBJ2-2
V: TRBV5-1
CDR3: CASSLDVGGPAGELFF
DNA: TGCGCCAGCAGCTTGGATGTCGGGGGGCCCGCCGGGGAGCTGTTTTTT

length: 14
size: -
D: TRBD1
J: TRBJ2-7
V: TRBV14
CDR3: CASSFRDSRNEQYF
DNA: TGTGCCAGCAGCTTCCGGGACAGTCGCAACGAGCAGTACTTC

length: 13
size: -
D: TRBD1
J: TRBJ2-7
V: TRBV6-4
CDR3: CASYWQGAGEQYF
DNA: TGTGCCAGCTACTGGCAGGGGGCGGGCGAGCAGTACTTC

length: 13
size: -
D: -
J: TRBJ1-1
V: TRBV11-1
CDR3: CASSPYRETEAFF
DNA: TGTGCCAGCAGCCCGTACAGGGAAACTGAAGCTTTCTTT

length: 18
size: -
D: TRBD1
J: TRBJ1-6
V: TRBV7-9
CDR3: CASTENDRASSYNSPLHF
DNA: TGTGCCAGCACCGAGAATGACAGGGCGAGCTCCTATAATTCACCCCTCCACTTT

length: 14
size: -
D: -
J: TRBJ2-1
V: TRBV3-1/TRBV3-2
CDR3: CASSQESSYNEQFF
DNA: TGTGCCAGCAGCCAGGAGAGCTCCTACAATGAGCAGTTCTTC

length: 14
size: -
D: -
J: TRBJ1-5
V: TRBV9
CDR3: CASSPPGSNQPQHF
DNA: TGTGCCAGCAGCCCCCCGGGAAGCAATCAGCCCCAGCATTTT

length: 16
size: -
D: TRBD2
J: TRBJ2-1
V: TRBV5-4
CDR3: CASRRERGLAGEEQFF
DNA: TGTGCCAGCAGAAGAGAGAGGGGACTAGCGGGAGAAGAGCAGTTCTTC

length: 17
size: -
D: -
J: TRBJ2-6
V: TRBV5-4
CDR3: CASSLGQAFPGANVLTF
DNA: TGTGCCAGCAGCTTGGGACAGGCTTTCCCTGGGGCCAACGTCCTGACTTTC

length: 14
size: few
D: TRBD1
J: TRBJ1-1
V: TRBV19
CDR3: CASTRTGEDTEAFF
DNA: TGTGCCAGTACCAGGACAGGGGAGGACACTGAAGCTTTCTTT